A single sample is the source of the 15 T cell receptor beta chains below, sequenced in a study of response to subunit inactivated influenza vaccine. TCRdb used MiXCR to reprocess the RT-PCR reads, holding one entry per CDR3 protein. The table shows about 520,000 distinct CDR3 sequences, with roughly 23% occurring only once. This specimen was CD4+ T cells sorted from PBMCs, taken around 5 days after vaccination. These receptors all stem from a man aged 50 or older who received an inactivated influenza vaccine.

The J gene is TRBJ1-2, the V gene TRBV6-1; 8 bases match TRBD1. V gave up 7 bases and J gave up 9 bases; unmatched junction bases: 10. This CDR3 region has 13 residues. The germline V gene has CDR1 MNHNS and CDR2 SASEGT. For the CDR3, the DNA is TGTGCCAGCACCCAGACGGACAGGGCCAGCTACACCTTC. Its protein is CASTQTDRASYTF.

The chain uses TRBV27 and TRBJ2-5; D ambiguous. The CDR3 contains 12 residues. V lost 6 bases, J lost 6 bases, and 11 bases lay in between. From germline, CDR1 is MNHEY and CDR2 SMNVEV (reference sequence). In nucleotides, the CDR3 is TGTGCCAGCAGGGTGGGTACGAAGACCCAGTACTTC. This codes for CASRVGTKTQYF.

This clonotype was seen ten or more times. This chain links TRBV5-1 with TRBJ2-4, with a possible D match to TRBD2 (5 bases). The CDR3 contains 20 residues. V was shortened by 1 base and J by 0 bases, with 23 bases between the two germline ends. Germline assignment: CDR1 SGHRS and CDR2 YFSETQ. Here the CDR3 DNA reads TGCGCCAGCAGCTTGCGTATTACGTCCGGGAAGGGATCAGCCAAAAACATTCAGTACTTC. Protein: CASSLRITSGKGSAKNIQYF.

This chain uses TRBV10-3 with TRBJ2-7, with a tentative D call TRBD1 (5 bases). The V gene's germline CDR1 is ENHRY and CDR2 SYGVKD. The CDR3 covers 16 residues. V gave up 3 bases and J gave up 6 bases, with 21 bases separating them. For the CDR3, the DNA is TGTGCCATCAGTGAAGGGCGGAGACAGTCGTCTGGCGAGCAGTACTTC. Translation gives CAISEGRRQSSGEQYF.

The chain uses TRBV7-9 and TRBJ2-2; tentatively, D is TRBD1 (5 bases). V lost 2 bases, J lost 6 bases, and 13 bases lay in between. Germline CDR1 and CDR2: SEHNR and FQNEAQ (reference sequence). This CDR3 contains 15 residues. This CDR3 reads CASSLRGATAGELFF. In nucleotides, the CDR3 is TGTGCCAGCAGCTTAAGGGGTGCCACCGCCGGGGAGCTGTTTTTT.

The V and J genes are TRBV5-6 and TRBJ2-7; 10 bases match TRBD1. Losses at the gene ends were 4 bases for V and 2 bases for J; bases not matched to a gene: 6. The germline gives CDR1 SGHDT, CDR2 YYEEEE. There are 15 residues in the CDR3. The CDR3 DNA is TGTGCCAGCAGCAAAGGACAGGGGGGGACCTACGAGCAGTACTTC. This sequence encodes CASSKGQGGTYEQYF.

The rearrangement joins TRBV30 to TRBJ2-7, with 14 nucleotides matching TRBD2. From germline, CDR1 is GTSNPN and CDR2 SVGIG (reference sequence). Germline trimming cut 0 bases from V and 1 base from J; bases unmatched to any gene: 5. The CDR3 consists of 17 residues. The CDR3 region is CAWSVWGLAGASYEQYF. CDR3 in DNA: TGTGCCTGGAGTGTATGGGGACTAGCGGGAGCTTCCTACGAGCAGTACTTC.

In its sample, this clonotype was seen many times. The rearrangement uses TRBV5-1 and TRBJ2-7; D unclear. Germline assignment: CDR1 SGHRS and CDR2 YFSETQ. V was shortened by 1 base and J by 0 bases, with 8 bases between the two germline ends. The CDR3 contains 14 residues. CDR3 sequence (DNA): TGCGCCAGCAGCTTGACACGAGACTCCTACGAGCAGTACTTC. Amino acid sequence: CASSLTRDSYEQYF.

This sequence joins TRBV5-1 and TRBJ2-3; D remains unclear. The CDR3 runs to 16 residues. Trimming pared 0 bases from V and 8 bases from J, leaving 19 bases between. Germline V gives CDR1 SGHRS, CDR2 YFSETQ. Here the CDR3 DNA reads TGCGCCAGCAGCTTGGCCCTATCAAAGTACGCTGGTACGCAGTATTTT. Protein product: CASSLALSKYAGTQYF.

The rearrangement joins TRBV7-2 to TRBJ1-1, with 12 nucleotides matching TRBD1. CDR3 length: 17 amino acids. V dropped 2 bases and J dropped 0; count of bases not matched to a gene: 4. Germline CDR1 is SGHTA and CDR2 is FQGNSA. The DNA for the CDR3 is TGTGCCAGCAGCTTAACGGGACAGGGGGCGATGAACACTGAAGCTTTCTTT. This encodes CASSLTGQGAMNTEAFF.

This clonotype has just one count. The chain recombines TRBV10-3 with TRBJ1-4; possible D gene TRBD1, 6 bases. This CDR3 region has 12 residues. Germline V lookup: CDR1 ENHRY, CDR2 SYGVKD. Trimming stripped 2 bases from V and 8 bases from J, with 6 bases between. CDR3 sequence (DNA): TGTGCCATCAGTGAGAGGGGGGAAAAACTGTTTTTT. It yields the protein CAISERGEKLFF.

The chain uses TRBV7-3 and TRBJ1-2; D not resolved. This CDR3 comprises 12 residues. Germline loops: CDR1 SGHTA, CDR2 FQGTGA. Trimming cost V 9 bases and J 4 bases, with 12 bases left between them. CDR3 loop: CARMRDIYGYTF. The CDR3 DNA is TGTGCCAGGATGAGGGATATCTATGGCTACACCTTC.

The J gene is TRBJ2-3, the V gene TRBV7-3; no reliable D call. The CDR3 is 13 residues long. Looked up from germline, CDR1 is SGHTA and CDR2 is FQGTGA. The V end was cut by 0 bases, the J end by 6 bases, with 7 bases between. The CDR3 protein is CASSLTRDDTQYF. CDR3 nucleotide sequence: TGTGCCAGCAGCTTAACGCGTGACGATACGCAGTATTTT. The whole variable domain, remainder taken from reference TRBV7-3 and TRBJ2-3, is GAGVSQTPSNKVTEKGKYVELRCDPISGHTALYWYRQSLGQGPEFLIYFQGTGAADDSGLPNDRFFAVRPEGSVSTLKIQRTERGDSAVYLCASSLTRDDTQYFGPGTRLTVL.

The gene calls are TRBV5-1 and TRBJ2-1; TRBD1 aligns across 7 bases. CDR1 is SGHRS and CDR2 is YFSETQ in the germline V gene. CDR3 length: 14 amino acids. V lost 3 bases to trimming and J lost 5 bases; unmatched junction nucleotides: 5. The CDR3 bases are TGCGCCAGCAGCTGGGGGACAGATAACAATGAGCAGTTCTTC. Protein product: CASSWGTDNNEQFF. The variable domain in full, completed from reference TRBV5-1 and TRBJ2-1, reads KAGVTQTPRYLIKTRGQQVTLSCSPISGHRSVSWYQQTPGQGLQFLFEYFSETQRNKGNFPGRFSGRQFSNSRSEMNVSTLELGDSALYLCASSWGTDNNEQFFGPGTRLTVL.

This clonotype was seen repeatedly, ten times or more. The rearrangement uses TRBV12-3 or TRBV12-4 and TRBJ1-5; D remains ambiguous. The CDR3 is 13 amino acids. Between the trimmed V and J ends, which lost 6 bases and 7 bases, there was a span of 13 bases. This CDR3 is CASSPVVGQPQHF. The CDR3 DNA follows: TGTGCCAGCAGCCCCGTTGTAGGGCAGCCCCAGCATTTT.